This T cell receptor (beta chain) was profiled in a study of blood T cell repertoires in COVID-19. The CDR3 sequence is 15 residues long. The trim removed 2 bases at V and 7 bases at J, leaving 7 bases unmatched. Germline V gene lookup returns CDR1 MNHEY and CDR2 SVGAGI. The repertoire was sequenced with immunoSEQ multiplex PCR; TCRdb's copy has only in-frame clones and lacks some. The data hold 150,000 to 200,000 clones, with around 84% observed a single time. The source of this sequence is a woman in her 70s with COVID-19, enrolled during active disease. Material: peripheral blood. This chain uses TRBV6-5 with TRBJ2-1; 8 bases fit TRBD2. CDR3 coding DNA: TGTGCCAGCAGTTACGCGGCTAGCGGGTTGAATGAGCAGTTCTTC. This sequence encodes CASSYAASGLNEQFF.